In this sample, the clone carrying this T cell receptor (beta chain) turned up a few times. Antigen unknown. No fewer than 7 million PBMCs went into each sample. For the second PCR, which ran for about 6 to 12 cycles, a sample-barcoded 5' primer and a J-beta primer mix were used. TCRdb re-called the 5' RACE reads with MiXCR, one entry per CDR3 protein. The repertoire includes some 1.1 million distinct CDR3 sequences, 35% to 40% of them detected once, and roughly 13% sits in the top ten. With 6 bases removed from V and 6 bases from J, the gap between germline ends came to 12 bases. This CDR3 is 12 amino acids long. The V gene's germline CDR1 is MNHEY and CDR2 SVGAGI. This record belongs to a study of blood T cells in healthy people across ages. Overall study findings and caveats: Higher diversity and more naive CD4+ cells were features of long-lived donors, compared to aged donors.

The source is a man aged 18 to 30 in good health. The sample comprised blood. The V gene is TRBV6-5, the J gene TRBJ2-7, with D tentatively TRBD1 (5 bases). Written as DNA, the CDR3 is TGTGCCAGCAGGAGTAGCAGGGCCGAGCAGTACTTC. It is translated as CASRSSRAEQYF.